This paragraph reports one T cell receptor beta chain. Its antigen is not identified. The sample originates from a study of OX40 agonist ivuxolimab in advanced cancers. Study context: The dose-escalation cohort had hepatocellular carcinoma, melanoma, renal cell or head and neck cancer.

Study-wide results and limits: Part of the nonresponder group also had normalized T-cell clonal expansion that was low. Clonal expansion by week 6 occurred in CD4+ and CD8+ blood T cells (at 0.1 to 3.0 mg/kg). Among the lowest peripheral clonal expansion occurred in 0.1-3.0 mg/kg partial responders.

Trimming at V came to 5 bases and at J to 2 bases, leaving 0 bases not matched to a gene. Germline CDR1 and CDR2: SGHDN and FVKESK. The CDR3 runs to 13 residues. Measured with immunoSEQ multiplex PCR; TCRdb has only the in-frame clones, and not every one. The table has about 35,000 clones, approximately 80% seen once. This TCR derives from an adult with an advanced solid tumor such as melanoma, head and neck, liver or kidney cancer. The specimen comprised CD4+ or CD8+ T cells sorted from blood, sampled in a trial of the OX40 agonist ivuxolimab. This chain connects TRBV14 to TRBJ1-5; 7 bases map to TRBD1. In DNA, the CDR3 is TGTGCCAGCAGCGGGACAGGCAATCAGCCCCAGCATTTT. Translating it yields CASSGTGNQPQHF.